The T cell receptor (beta chain) described here comes from a study of blood T cell repertoires in COVID-19 (dated by TCRdb to the early 2020s). A note on the overall study: Samples from collaborators originated in the United States, Italy and Spain and spanned both the acute and convalescent phases of COVID-19. The material from the prospective study consisted of cDNA or gDNA derived from T cells, B-cell-depleted T cells, or PBMCs. Deeply sampled blood TCRbeta repertoires from subjects exposed to, actively infected with, or recovered from COVID-19 were included in the dataset. The repertoires were released in a freely available public database meant as a resource for research on the immune response to SARS-CoV-2. Samples came from the ongoing ImmuneRACE study (first 160 participants) plus 1,254 subjects from 6 global collaborators. Sample metadata almost always included a de-identified subject ID, COVID-19 status, age in years and sex. Where available, HLA class I and class II types were obtained from metadata supplied by the sample provider rather than from assay-based typing.

TCRbeta CDR3 regions were amplified from genomic DNA using the immunoSEQ Assay, a bias-controlled multiplex PCR. On the study's bioinformatics: Nucleated cell counts per sample were estimated from amplification of reference gene primers within the assay. Sequence reads were collapsed and filtered to measure the absolute abundance of every unique TCRbeta CDR3 rearrangement. For each sample, productive Simpson clonality was calculated as the square root of Simpson's diversity index over productive rearrangements. TCRdb's version of the immuneACCESS table is confined to in-frame rearrangements and falls short of the full clone set. An unresolved V gene accounts for under half of the shortfall where checked; the remainder is of unknown origin. Clonal size and the V and J genes are those of that table, whereas D and trimming came from the DNA. Present in this sample are tens of thousands of clones, 75% to 90% of which were seen just once. The ten largest clonotypes hold 5.2% of the sample.

Concerning this clone: Its antigen is unknown. Base quality data are lacking; no much larger clone is found one base away.

The paper as a whole reports these results and caveats: The amount of clinical and demographic metadata varied by source and participant and was provided uncurated.

Based on the germline V gene (reference sequence), the CDR1 and CDR2 sequences are LNHDA and SQIVND. Measured from the cysteine to the phenylalanine, the CDR3 is 18 residues long. This entry keeps only the CDR3 DNA: 54 bases, framed from base 1. V is clipped by 1 base and J by 4 bases, and the sequence between their germline boundaries is 19 bases long. The collaborating institutions used their own protocols to collect whole blood in K2EDTA tubes. Collaborator samples were shipped for TCRbeta analysis as frozen whole blood, isolated PBMCs, or DNA extracted from either sample type. The specimen sequenced was peripheral blood. This receptor chain uses TRBV19 and TRBJ2-2, with no confident D gene call. The TCR was taken from a man between 50 and 59 years old with active COVID-19. The DNA sequence is given as TGTGCCAGTAGTATAGGGCCACTGATGTCAAGAGGCACCGGGGAGCTGTTTTTT. Translated, this gives CASSIGPLMSRGTGELFF. Joined to the reference TRBV19 and TRBJ2-2 proteins, this CDR3 gives the full variable domain: DGGITQSPKYLFRKEGQNVTLSCEQNLNHDAMYWYRQDPGQGLRLIYYSQIVNDFQKGDIAEGYSVSREKKESFPLTVTSAQKNPTAFYLCASSIGPLMSRGTGELFFGEGSRLTVL.